These T cell receptor beta chains were read from a single sample in a study of T cell responses to AZD1222 COVID-19 vaccine. Data came from immunoSEQ multiplex PCR; TCRdb stores just in-frame clones and leaves some out. The sample carries approximately 120,000 clones, roughly 88% recorded once. Sequencing was performed on peripheral blood, taken on day 0 of AZD1222 vaccination. These receptors all stem from an adult in good health. The CDR3 runs from the conserved cysteine through the conserved F or W. D genes are given only for firm matches. Clone size, where shown, is once, few, many, or a class for clones that have expanded.

CDR3aa	CDR3nt	j_gene	abundance	v_gene	d_gene
CASSRRTSAGNTIYF	TGTGCCAGCAGCCGCCGTACCTCAGCAGGAAACACCATATATTTT	TRBJ1-3	.	TRBV2	.
CASSPLAGIQETQYF	TGTGCCAGCTCACCACTGGCGGGCATACAAGAGACCCAGTACTTC	TRBJ2-5	.	TRBV18	.
CASSLGRGHSGANVLTF	TGTGCCAGCAGCTTAGGTCGGGGGCACTCTGGGGCCAACGTCCTGACTTTC	TRBJ2-6	.	TRBV7-3	.
CASSTRNPGTGIDEQFF	TGTGCCAGCAGTACTCGGAACCCCGGGACAGGGATCGATGAGCAGTTCTTC	TRBJ2-1	.	TRBV7-6	TRBD1
CASSSILQGTLHF	TGTGCCAGCAGTTCCATCCTACAGGGAACCCTCCACTTT	TRBJ1-6	.	TRBV5-5	.
CASSWDEAFF	TGTGCCAGCAGTTGGGACGAAGCTTTCTTT	TRBJ1-1	.	TRBV12-3/TRBV12-4	.
CASSQDHIVSGRGEKLFF	TGTGCCAGCAGCCAAGACCATATTGTATCGGGGAGAGGGGAAAAACTGTTTTTT	TRBJ1-4	once	TRBV4-2	.
CASSLGYEQYF	TGTGCCAGCAGCTTGGGATACGAGCAGTACTTC	TRBJ2-7	once	TRBV5-4	.
CASRGGRGTGNTIYF	TGTGCCAGCCGTGGGGGGCGTGGGACTGGAAACACCATATATTTT	TRBJ1-3	.	TRBV2	.
CASSLEVTRGSGETQYF	TGCGCCAGCAGCTTGGAGGTCACGCGGGGCTCGGGAGAGACCCAGTACTTC	TRBJ2-5	once	TRBV5-1	.
CASAPRQANQPQHF	TGTGCCAGCGCACCGAGACAGGCGAATCAGCCCCAGCATTTT	TRBJ1-5	.	TRBV7-8	.
CASSSTPLTEQYF	TGTGCCAGCAGTTCCACCCCCTTGACAGAGCAGTACTTC	TRBJ2-7	.	TRBV27	.